The present entry profiles one TCR beta chain with its context. It lacks a known antigen. No clone much larger than this one lies a single base away; base qualities are absent. Its CDR3 holds 15 amino acids, cysteine through phenylalanine. The only DNA kept is the CDR3, 45 bases in frame from the first base. Taken from the germline V gene, the CDR1 and CDR2 loops are MGHDK and SYGVNS. Germline trimming: 2 bases from V, 5 bases from J; junction bases outside gene matches: 5. The source of the sample is a study of CD8 T cells in Susac syndrome (dated by TCRdb to the late 2010s). In the study overall: Whether CD8+ T cell activation and differentiation in Susac syndrome was antigen driven was tested using repertoire sequencing. The study compared CD8+ T cell repertoire clonality among around 11 healthy donors, roughly 14 Susac syndrome patients and 15 multiple sclerosis patients. Overall results and qualifications from the work: The TCR sequencing and HLA analysis was acknowledged to have included a relatively small number of individuals.

Peripheral blood CD8+ and CD4+ T cells from healthy donors, Susac syndrome patients and multiple sclerosis patients were profiled by high-throughput TCR beta sequencing. The multiple sclerosis controls were treatment-naive patients who had stable or active relapsing-remitting disease and met the revised McDonald criteria. CD8+ TEMRA cells were enriched by FACS, while bulk CD8+ and CD4+ T cells were purified by magnetic negative isolation. Blood was drawn into EDTA tubes, processed within 24 hours, and PBMCs were isolated by density gradient centrifugation. PBMCs intended for TCR sequencing were frozen in liquid nitrogen and were later thawed in a 37 degrees C water bath. Purity of sorted or isolated CD4+, CD8+ and CD8+ TEMRA cells was at least 90%. RNA was extracted with the RNeasy kit and roughly 0.5 to 1 ug was reverse transcribed using random hexamers. The immunoSEQ multiplex PCR assay, covering 54 Vbeta and 13 Jbeta segments, was used to amplify TCR beta CDR3 regions. PCR amplification bias was corrected using a synthetic template baseline for primer optimization and computational correction. In the paper's pipeline: Reads were annotated to V, D and J genes according to IMGT and were analyzed with immunoSEQ Analyzer, with only productive sequences retained. Clonality was calculated as one minus the Shannon entropy normalized by log2 of the number of productive unique sequences. For each patient and control, public and private clones were evaluated among the 100 most prevalent clones. Clones were defined as Susac-specific if absent from the healthy and MS cohorts, from over a thousand published viral clones and from other ImmuneACCESS disease sequences. TCRdb's own reprocessing of the public reads used fastp at Q25 and MiXCR and kept productive beta chains. Entries are consolidated by CDR3 protein sequence, retaining the most common genes and DNA. These V and J calls derive from TCRdb rather than the authors' analysis. The sample table lists about 300,000 distinct CDR3 sequences, about 85% of them with a count of one. Clones ranked in the top ten supply around 0.12% of the sample.

The sample consisted of CD8+ T cells from PBMCs. This chain is built from TRBV25-1 and TRBJ2-2; 7 central nucleotides agree with TRBD2. The clonotype comes from a human donor with multiple sclerosis. The CDR3 protein: CASSERGVRTGELFF. The nucleotide sequence reads as follows: TGTGCCAGCAGTGAACGGGGGGTAAGGACCGGGGAGCTGTTTTTT.